These 6 T cell receptor beta chains were all obtained from the same sample, sequenced in a study of PD-L1 blockade in urothelial cancer. Sequencing was performed with immunoSEQ multiplex PCR; in TCRdb, only in-frame clones are kept and a portion is missing. The sample includes 70,000 to 100,000 clones, 65% to 85% of them seen just once. Stated time point: pretreatment peripheral blood. The sample here was PBMCs, taken around atezolizumab (anti-PD-L1) treatment. These receptors were obtained from a man in his fifties or sixties with urothelial cancer.

The chain joins TRBV4-3 to TRBJ1-4; D ambiguous. Trimming pared 2 bases from V and 8 bases from J, leaving 15 bases between. CDR1 and CDR2 from the germline V gene are LGHNA and YSLEER. This CDR3 region has 15 residues. The CDR3 spells CASSQSGRVGEKLFF. Written as DNA, the CDR3 is TGCGCCAGCAGCCAATCTGGCCGGGTCGGGGAAAAACTGTTTTTT.

The chain joins TRBV11-2 to TRBJ1-3; D not resolved. Germline CDR1 reads SGHAT; CDR2 reads FQNNGV. This CDR3 has 15 residues. V lost 2 bases and J 4 bases, leaving 12 bases between the germline ends. The CDR3 protein is CASSLSFTVGNTIYF. CDR3 in DNA: TGTGCCAGCAGCTTAAGTTTCACGGTCGGAAACACCATATATTTT.

This clone occurred once. The chain uses TRBV11-2 and TRBJ1-2; weak D call: TRBD1 (6 bases). Trimming removed 3 bases at V and 3 bases at J, with 8 bases between. The CDR3 spans 13 residues. From germline, CDR1 is SGHAT and CDR2 FQNNGV. CDR3: CASSLGTYYGYTF. The CDR3 DNA follows: TGTGCCAGCAGCTTGGGGACATACTATGGCTACACCTTC.

The V gene is TRBV11-3, the J gene TRBJ2-3; the match to TRBD1 covers 9 bases. Trimming took 0 bases from V and 8 from J; bases not matched to a gene: 15. This CDR3 contains 18 residues. CDR1 and CDR2 from the germline V gene are SGHNT and YENEEA. CDR3 DNA: TGTGCCAGCAGCTTAGATGGAGCGGGACAGGGACACATTGCTACGCAGTATTTT. Translating gives CASSLDGAGQGHIATQYF.

This rearrangement joins TRBV29-1 to TRBJ2-7, with TRBD2 as a possible D gene (6 bases). The CDR3 runs to 13 residues. The V gene's germline CDR1 is SQVTM and CDR2 ANQGSEA. V was pared by 7 bases and J by 2 bases, with 15 bases between. The CDR3 region has the DNA TGCAGCGCCATGATGCGGGAACCCTACGAGCAGTACTTC. Encoded protein: CSAMMREPYEQYF.

The V call is TRBV7-2, the J call TRBJ2-1, with 7 bases lining up with TRBD1. Germline CDR1 and CDR2: SGHTA and FQGNSA. V shed 5 bases, J shed 5 bases, and the junction held 6 bases outside the gene matches. This CDR3 contains 14 residues. The CDR3 DNA is TGTGCCAGCAGCGTGTCGGGACAGAACAATGAGCAGTTCTTC. Translated: CASSVSGQNNEQFF. Supplemented by reference TRBV7-2 and TRBJ2-1, the full variable domain reads GAGVSQSPSNKVTEKGKDVELRCDPISGHTALYWYRQSLGQGLEFLIYFQGNSAPDKSGLPSDRFSAERTGGSVSTLTIQRTQQEDSAVYLCASSVSGQNNEQFFGPGTRLTVL.